A selection of T cell receptor beta chains follows, all from one sample in a study of T cell responses to AZD1222 COVID-19 vaccine. Method: immunoSEQ multiplex PCR; TCRdb's copy keeps in-frame clones and lacks some. The table includes approximately 120,000 clones, 90% to 95% detected once. The material was peripheral blood, obtained on day 0 of AZD1222 vaccination. These receptors were collected from an adult in good health. CDR3s include the opening cysteine and the closing phenylalanine or tryptophan. The order of the fields is D gene, J gene, clone size, V gene, CDR3 protein, CDR3 DNA. A D gene is named only where the DNA matches it firmly. The listing skips clone size in some rows; elsewhere it reads once, few, many or a size class.

d_call: TRBD2
j_call: TRBJ2-7
clone_size: .
v_call: TRBV3-1/TRBV3-2
cdr3_aa: CASSQLAGVSEQYF
cdr3_nt: TGTGCCAGCAGTCAACTAGCGGGAGTCTCCGAGCAGTACTTC

d_call: .
j_call: TRBJ1-1
clone_size: .
v_call: TRBV9
cdr3_aa: CASSVELGGEAFF
cdr3_nt: TGTGCCAGCAGCGTAGAGTTAGGGGGGGAAGCTTTCTTT

d_call: TRBD2
j_call: TRBJ2-2
clone_size: .
v_call: TRBV7-2
cdr3_aa: CASSFELAGGPSGELFF
cdr3_nt: TGTGCCAGCAGCTTTGAACTAGCGGGAGGGCCTTCAGGGGAGCTGTTTTTT

d_call: .
j_call: TRBJ1-2
clone_size: .
v_call: TRBV5-1
cdr3_aa: CASREGTRYGYTF
cdr3_nt: TGCGCCAGCAGGGAGGGCACAAGGTATGGCTACACCTTC

d_call: TRBD1
j_call: TRBJ1-3
clone_size: .
v_call: TRBV5-1
cdr3_aa: CASSETGDSAGNTIYF
cdr3_nt: TGCGCCAGCAGCGAAACAGGGGACTCGGCTGGAAACACCATATATTTT

d_call: .
j_call: TRBJ2-7
clone_size: once
v_call: TRBV4-3
cdr3_aa: CASSPHSRGGEQYF
cdr3_nt: TGCGCCAGCAGCCCTCACTCCAGGGGGGGCGAGCAGTACTTC

d_call: TRBD2
j_call: TRBJ2-1
clone_size: .
v_call: TRBV4-3
cdr3_aa: CASSRGLAGEGDEQFF
cdr3_nt: TGCGCCAGCAGCCGGGGACTAGCGGGAGAGGGCGATGAGCAGTTCTTC

d_call: .
j_call: TRBJ1-2
clone_size: .
v_call: TRBV7-8
cdr3_aa: CASSPPVRLSEGYTF
cdr3_nt: TGTGCCAGCAGCCCCCCCGTGCGCTTATCAGAAGGCTACACCTTC

d_call: TRBD1
j_call: TRBJ1-3
clone_size: .
v_call: TRBV30
cdr3_aa: CAWDRGQGNTIYF
cdr3_nt: TGTGCCTGGGACAGGGGGCAGGGAAACACCATATATTTT

d_call: .
j_call: TRBJ2-3
clone_size: .
v_call: TRBV21-1
cdr3_aa: CATKHSTDTQYF
cdr3_nt: TGTGCCACCAAGCATTCCACAGATACGCAGTATTTT

d_call: .
j_call: TRBJ2-5
clone_size: .
v_call: TRBV20-1
cdr3_aa: CSASQGGANQETQYF
cdr3_nt: TGCAGTGCTAGTCAGGGCGGGGCCAACCAAGAGACCCAGTACTTC

d_call: .
j_call: TRBJ1-6
clone_size: .
v_call: TRBV28
cdr3_aa: CASSPGGIRDSPLHF
cdr3_nt: TGTGCCAGCAGCCCCGGAGGGATCCGAGACTCACCCCTCCACTTT

d_call: TRBD1
j_call: TRBJ2-7
clone_size: once
v_call: TRBV28
cdr3_aa: CASRPTGGSGEQYF
cdr3_nt: TGTGCCAGCAGACCGACAGGGGGATCTGGGGAGCAGTACTTC

d_call: .
j_call: TRBJ2-1
clone_size: .
v_call: TRBV27
cdr3_aa: CASSRQGTINEQFF
cdr3_nt: TGTGCCAGCAGTCGACAGGGGACTATCAATGAGCAGTTCTTC

d_call: .
j_call: TRBJ1-5
clone_size: .
v_call: TRBV18
cdr3_aa: CASSPQTNQPQHF
cdr3_nt: TGTGCCAGCTCACCACAAACAAATCAGCCCCAGCATTTT

d_call: TRBD1
j_call: TRBJ2-5
clone_size: once
v_call: TRBV28
cdr3_aa: CASSLPLDREEETQYF
cdr3_nt: TGTGCCAGCAGTTTACCACTGGACAGGGAAGAAGAGACCCAGTACTTC

d_call: TRBD1
j_call: TRBJ2-7
clone_size: .
v_call: TRBV10-1
cdr3_aa: CASWGGEGQGTHEQYF
cdr3_nt: TGCGCCAGCTGGGGTGGGGAGGGACAGGGGACGCACGAGCAGTACTTC

d_call: .
j_call: TRBJ2-6
clone_size: .
v_call: TRBV7-3
cdr3_aa: CASSSPRGSGANVLTF
cdr3_nt: TGTGCCAGCAGCTCCCCTAGGGGGTCTGGGGCCAACGTCCTGACTTTC

d_call: .
j_call: TRBJ2-1
clone_size: .
v_call: TRBV19
cdr3_aa: CASRGTGSYNEQFF
cdr3_nt: TGTGCCAGTAGGGGGACCGGTTCCTACAATGAGCAGTTCTTC

d_call: .
j_call: TRBJ1-2
clone_size: .
v_call: TRBV20-1
cdr3_aa: CSASPSSRYGYTF
cdr3_nt: TGCAGTGCTAGTCCCAGTAGCCGCTATGGCTACACCTTC

d_call: TRBD2
j_call: TRBJ2-1
clone_size: .
v_call: TRBV19
cdr3_aa: CASSKGLDNEQFF
cdr3_nt: TGTGCCAGTAGTAAGGGACTAGACAATGAGCAGTTCTTC

d_call: .
j_call: TRBJ1-1
clone_size: .
v_call: TRBV5-8
cdr3_aa: CASSLYGPRTEAFF
cdr3_nt: TGTGCCAGCAGCTTATACGGCCCTCGCACTGAAGCTTTCTTT

d_call: TRBD1
j_call: TRBJ2-7
clone_size: .
v_call: TRBV6-6
cdr3_aa: CASGGQYEQYF
cdr3_nt: TGTGCCAGCGGGGGACAGTACGAGCAGTACTTC

d_call: .
j_call: TRBJ2-7
clone_size: .
v_call: TRBV7-8
cdr3_aa: CASSLSGYEQYF
cdr3_nt: TGTGCCAGCAGCTTATCCGGGTACGAGCAGTACTTC

d_call: .
j_call: TRBJ2-6
clone_size: .
v_call: TRBV5-1
cdr3_aa: CASSFHQATRGGANVLTF
cdr3_nt: TGCGCCAGCAGCTTTCATCAAGCGACAAGAGGGGGGGCCAACGTCCTGACTTTC

d_call: .
j_call: TRBJ2-1
clone_size: .
v_call: TRBV27
cdr3_aa: CASMGSGYNEQFF
cdr3_nt: TGTGCCAGCATGGGCAGCGGATACAATGAGCAGTTCTTC

d_call: .
j_call: TRBJ1-6
clone_size: .
v_call: TRBV27
cdr3_aa: CASSLGNSPLHF
cdr3_nt: TGTGCCAGCAGTTTGGGGAATTCACCCCTCCACTTT

d_call: TRBD2
j_call: TRBJ2-1
clone_size: .
v_call: TRBV2
cdr3_aa: CASSKSLAGGYNEQFF
cdr3_nt: TGTGCCAGCAGTAAATCACTAGCGGGAGGGTACAATGAGCAGTTCTTC

d_call: .
j_call: TRBJ1-1
clone_size: .
v_call: TRBV28
cdr3_aa: CASSLRSSRQGAGTEAFF
cdr3_nt: TGTGCCAGCAGTTTGAGGTCTTCGCGTCAGGGTGCGGGCACTGAAGCTTTCTTT

d_call: TRBD1
j_call: TRBJ2-2
clone_size: .
v_call: TRBV24-1
cdr3_aa: CATSDPGQGAGELFF
cdr3_nt: TGTGCCACCAGTGATCCGGGACAGGGCGCCGGGGAGCTGTTTTTT

d_call: TRBD1
j_call: TRBJ1-1
clone_size: .
v_call: TRBV7-9
cdr3_aa: CASSMTGGRGRTEAFF
cdr3_nt: TGTGCCAGCAGCATGACAGGGGGTCGGGGTCGCACTGAAGCTTTCTTT

d_call: TRBD2
j_call: TRBJ2-2
clone_size: once
v_call: TRBV7-9
cdr3_aa: CASSQRTSGNTGELFF
cdr3_nt: TGTGCCAGCAGCCAACGGACTAGCGGGAACACCGGGGAGCTGTTTTTT

d_call: .
j_call: TRBJ2-1
clone_size: .
v_call: TRBV28
cdr3_aa: CASSFGGPFNEQFF
cdr3_nt: TGTGCCAGCAGTTTCGGGGGACCGTTCAATGAGCAGTTCTTC

d_call: .
j_call: TRBJ2-7
clone_size: .
v_call: TRBV9
cdr3_aa: CASSVGLGEHEQYF
cdr3_nt: TGTGCCAGCAGCGTAGGACTAGGCGAGCACGAGCAGTACTTC

d_call: .
j_call: TRBJ1-4
clone_size: .
v_call: TRBV7-2
cdr3_aa: CASSSNSGLGEKLFF
cdr3_nt: TGTGCCAGCAGCTCAAACAGTGGCTTGGGTGAAAAACTGTTTTTT

d_call: TRBD2
j_call: TRBJ2-1
clone_size: .
v_call: TRBV9
cdr3_aa: CASSVSGRGGDEQFF
cdr3_nt: TGTGCCAGCAGCGTTAGCGGGAGGGGAGGAGATGAGCAGTTCTTC

d_call: TRBD2
j_call: TRBJ2-1
clone_size: once
v_call: TRBV27
cdr3_aa: CASSLSLRGRSSYNEQFF
cdr3_nt: TGTGCCAGCAGTTTATCGCTGCGCGGGAGGAGCTCCTACAATGAGCAGTTCTTC

d_call: .
j_call: TRBJ1-1
clone_size: .
v_call: TRBV10-3
cdr3_aa: CAISDLDSHRAFF
cdr3_nt: TGTGCCATCAGTGATTTGGACAGCCATAGAGCTTTCTTT

d_call: .
j_call: TRBJ1-1
clone_size: .
v_call: TRBV13
cdr3_aa: CASSLRTMNTEAFF
cdr3_nt: TGTGCCAGCAGCCTACGGACGATGAACACTGAAGCTTTCTTT

d_call: .
j_call: TRBJ2-7
clone_size: .
v_call: TRBV28
cdr3_aa: CASSFTGPYEQYF
cdr3_nt: TGTGCCAGCAGTTTCACAGGGCCCTACGAGCAGTACTTC

d_call: TRBD2
j_call: TRBJ2-1
clone_size: .
v_call: TRBV3-1/TRBV3-2
cdr3_aa: CASSQPLAGGYYEQFF
cdr3_nt: TGTGCCAGCAGCCAACCCTTAGCGGGAGGGTACTATGAGCAGTTCTTC

d_call: TRBD2
j_call: TRBJ2-1
clone_size: .
v_call: TRBV27
cdr3_aa: CASSTGTSGGYNEQFF
cdr3_nt: TGTGCCAGCAGTACTGGGACTAGCGGGGGGTACAATGAGCAGTTCTTC

d_call: .
j_call: TRBJ1-5
clone_size: .
v_call: TRBV28
cdr3_aa: CASSLTESNQPQHF
cdr3_nt: TGTGCCAGCAGTTTAACGGAAAGCAATCAGCCCCAGCATTTT

d_call: TRBD2
j_call: TRBJ2-1
clone_size: .
v_call: TRBV6-4
cdr3_aa: CASSKSRSSGYNEQFF
cdr3_nt: TGTGCCAGCAGCAAAAGCCGTTCTAGCGGATACAATGAGCAGTTCTTC

d_call: .
j_call: TRBJ1-5
clone_size: .
v_call: TRBV28
cdr3_aa: CASSWGSNQPQHF
cdr3_nt: TGTGCCAGCAGTTGGGGTAGCAATCAGCCCCAGCATTTT

d_call: TRBD1
j_call: TRBJ1-1
clone_size: .
v_call: TRBV7-9
cdr3_aa: CASSSTGGSVAFF
cdr3_nt: TGTGCCAGCAGCTCTACAGGGGGTAGTGTCGCTTTCTTT

d_call: TRBD1
j_call: TRBJ2-1
clone_size: few
v_call: TRBV28
cdr3_aa: CASTTSRTGGPGSYNEQFF
cdr3_nt: TGTGCCAGCACTACTTCTAGGACAGGGGGCCCGGGCTCCTACAATGAGCAGTTCTTC